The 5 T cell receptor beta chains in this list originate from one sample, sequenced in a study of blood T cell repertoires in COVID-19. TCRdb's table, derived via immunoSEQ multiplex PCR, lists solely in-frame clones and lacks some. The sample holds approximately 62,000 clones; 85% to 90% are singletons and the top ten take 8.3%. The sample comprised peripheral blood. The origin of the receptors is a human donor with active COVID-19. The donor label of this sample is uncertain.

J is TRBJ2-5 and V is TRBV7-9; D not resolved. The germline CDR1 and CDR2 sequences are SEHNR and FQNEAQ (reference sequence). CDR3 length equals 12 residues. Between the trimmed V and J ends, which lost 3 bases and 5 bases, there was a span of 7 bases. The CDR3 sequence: CASSLLRETQYF. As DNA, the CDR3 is TGTGCCAGCAGCTTGTTACGGGAGACCCAGTACTTC.

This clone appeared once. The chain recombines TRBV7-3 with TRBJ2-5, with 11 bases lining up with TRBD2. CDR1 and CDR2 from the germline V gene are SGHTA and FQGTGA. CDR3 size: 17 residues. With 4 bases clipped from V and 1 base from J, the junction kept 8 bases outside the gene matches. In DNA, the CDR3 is TGTGCCAGCAGCTCCCACTTCCTAGCGGGGGGCCAAGAGACCCAGTACTTC. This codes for CASSSHFLAGGQETQYF. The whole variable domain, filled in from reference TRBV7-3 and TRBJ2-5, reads GAGVSQTPSNKVTEKGKYVELRCDPISGHTALYWYRQSLGQGPEFLIYFQGTGAADDSGLPNDRFFAVRPEGSVSTLKIQRTERGDSAVYLCASSSHFLAGGQETQYFGPGTRLLVL.

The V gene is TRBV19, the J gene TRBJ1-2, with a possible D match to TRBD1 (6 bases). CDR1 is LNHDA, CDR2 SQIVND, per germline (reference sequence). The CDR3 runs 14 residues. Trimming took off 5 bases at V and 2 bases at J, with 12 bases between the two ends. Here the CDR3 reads CASSDPGDNYGYTF. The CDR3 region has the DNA TGTGCCAGTAGTGATCCAGGGGACAACTATGGCTACACCTTC.

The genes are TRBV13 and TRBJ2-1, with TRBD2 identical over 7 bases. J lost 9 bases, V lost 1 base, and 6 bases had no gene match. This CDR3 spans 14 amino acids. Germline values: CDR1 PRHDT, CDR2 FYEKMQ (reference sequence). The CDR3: CASSLVAGVGEQFF. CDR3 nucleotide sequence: TGTGCCAGCAGCTTAGTGGCGGGAGTGGGTGAGCAGTTCTTC.

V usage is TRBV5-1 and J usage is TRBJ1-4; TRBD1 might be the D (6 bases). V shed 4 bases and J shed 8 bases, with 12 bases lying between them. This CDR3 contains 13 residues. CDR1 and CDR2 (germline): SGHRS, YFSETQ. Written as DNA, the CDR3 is TGCGCCAGCAGCCCGGGACAAGAAGAAAAACTGTTTTTT. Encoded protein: CASSPGQEEKLFF.